These 4 T cell receptor beta chains were all obtained from the same sample, sequenced in a study of cytomegalovirus exposure and HLA in healthy donors. The PCR used 60 Vbeta and 13 Jbeta primers. Assay used: immunoSEQ multiplex PCR; TCRdb lists only in-frame clones, some missing. The table has 75,000 to 100,000 clones, around 73% seen once. The source material was PBMCs. The receptors derive from a female donor in good health and CMV-seronegative.

The chain combines TRBV19 with TRBJ1-1; D call uncertain. Trimming took 9 bases from V and 2 from J, leaving 13 bases between them. The germline gives CDR1 LNHDA, CDR2 SQIVND (reference sequence). The CDR3 covers 13 residues. The CDR3 loop is CASMTSLNTEAFF. The CDR3 coding sequence is TGTGCCAGCATGACAAGCCTAAACACTGAAGCTTTCTTT.

Here the CDR3 reads CASSPPGGFYEQYF. CDR3 DNA sequence: TGTGCCAGCTCACCACCAGGGGGATTCTACGAGCAGTACTTC. The chain recombines TRBV18 with TRBJ2-7, with a tentative D call TRBD1 (6 bases). Germline CDR1 KGHSH, CDR2 LQKENI. This CDR3 region has 14 residues. With 0 bases removed from V and 3 bases from J, the gap between germline ends came to 9 bases. Supplemented by reference TRBV18 and TRBJ2-7, the full variable domain reads NAGVMQNPRHLVRRRGQEARLRCSPMKGHSHVYWYRQLPEEGLKFMVYLQKENIIDESGMPKERFSAEFPKEGPSILRIQQVVRGDSAAYFCASSPPGGFYEQYFGPGTRLTVT.

V and J are TRBV2 and TRBJ2-1; TRBD2 matches 7 bases. CDR1 SNHLY and CDR2 FYNNEI come from the germline V gene. The V segment lost 6 bases and the J segment 5 bases; nucleotides outside the gene matches: 13. The CDR3 length is 16 residues. CDR3 residues: CASSGLVTTRDNEQFF. The CDR3 DNA is TGTGCCAGCAGCGGACTAGTGACTACAAGGGACAATGAGCAGTTCTTC. The variable domain in full, with the rest retrieved from reference TRBV2 and TRBJ2-1, is EPEVTQTPSHQVTQMGQEVILRCVPISNHLYFYWYRQILGQKVEFLVSFYNNEISEKSEIFDDQFSVERPDGSNFTLKIRSTKLEDSAMYFCASSGLVTTRDNEQFFGPGTRLTVL.

This chain connects TRBV5-6 to TRBJ2-5, with 8 bases that match TRBD1. The germline V gene has CDR1 SGHDT and CDR2 YYEEEE. Trimming cost V 3 bases and J 4 bases; bases outside gene matches: 5. CDR3 length equals 14 residues. This CDR3 is CASSSQGAVETQYF. CDR3 nucleotides: TGTGCCAGCAGCTCCCAGGGGGCTGTAGAGACCCAGTACTTC.